Listed below are T cell receptor beta chains from one sample, sequenced in a study of T-cell reconstitution after alpha-beta-depleted transplantation in children. TCRdb reprocessed the PCR reads via MiXCR and lists one record per CDR3 protein. This table holds roughly 240,000 distinct CDR3 sequences, around 7.5% found once. The specimen was PBMCs, mostly from graft donor cells, collected 180 days after TCRalphabeta/CD19-depleted stem cell transplant. The receptors here all came from a male patient between 5 and 17 years old who had a stem cell transplant for acute lymphoblastic leukemia, so the T cells may come from the graft donor. Each CDR3 is given with its conserved first and last residue. D genes are given only for firm matches. Expanded clones get a size class; other rows say once, few or many, or leave the size out.

TRBJ2-7,NA,many,TRBV7-2,CASSLEGGDFYEQYF,TGTGCCAGCAGCTTAGAGGGGGGGGATTTCTACGAGCAGTACTTC
TRBJ2-5,TRBD1,many,TRBV24-1,CATSDATGGETQYF,TGTGCCACCAGTGACGCTACAGGGGGAGAGACCCAGTACTTC
TRBJ1-2,NA,many,TRBV6-5,CASSYSLGYGYTF,TGTGCCAGCAGTTACTCTCTAGGGTATGGCTACACCTTC
TRBJ1-2,NA,few,TRBV29-1,CSVRAWGGYTF,TGCAGCGTCCGGGCTTGGGGTGGCTACACCTTC
TRBJ2-7,TRBD1,many,TRBV10-3,CAISDPGQGVPHEQYF,TGTGCCATCAGTGATCCCGGACAGGGAGTACCCCACGAGCAGTACTTC
TRBJ1-2,NA,many,TRBV29-1,CSVREVYGYTF,TGCAGCGTTCGGGAGGTCTATGGCTACACCTTC
TRBJ2-2,TRBD2,NA,TRBV5-6,CASSLAGGPNTGELFF,TGTGCCAGCAGCTTAGCGGGGGGACCGAACACCGGGGAGCTGTTTTTT
TRBJ1-1,NA,many,TRBV12-3/TRBV12-4,CASSLTGLNTEAFF,TGTGCCAGCAGTTTAACAGGCTTGAACACTGAAGCTTTCTTT
TRBJ2-3,NA,many,TRBV6-1,CASSEALRVTQYF,TGTGCCAGCAGTGAAGCGCTTCGAGTTACGCAGTATTTT
TRBJ2-7,TRBD2,many,TRBV20-1,CSARDQLAGGSYEQYF,TGCAGTGCTAGAGACCAACTAGCGGGAGGTAGCTACGAGCAGTACTTC
TRBJ1-2,TRBD1,NA,TRBV20-1,CSARDPNEDRARYRYTF,TGCAGTGCTAGAGACCCAAACGAAGACAGGGCCCGGTATCGCTACACCTTC
TRBJ2-5,NA,many,TRBV29-1,CSVEGIQETQYF,TGCAGCGTTGAAGGCATCCAAGAGACCCAGTACTTC
TRBJ2-7,NA,many,TRBV4-1,CASSQVGRHEQYF,TGCGCCAGCAGCCAAGTGGGGAGGCACGAGCAGTACTTC
TRBJ2-7,NA,many,TRBV2,CASSVRRTFYEQYF,TGTGCCAGTAGCGTGAGGAGGACATTCTACGAGCAGTACTTC
TRBJ2-3,NA,many,TRBV12-3/TRBV12-4,CASSLVVGGQGDTQYF,TGTGCCAGCAGTTTAGTCGTTGGGGGGCAAGGAGATACGCAGTATTTT
TRBJ2-2,NA,many,TRBV12-3/TRBV12-4,CASTEPRGYNTGELFF,TGTGCCAGCACCGAGCCCAGGGGCTACAACACCGGGGAGCTGTTTTTT
TRBJ2-3,NA,many,TRBV20-1,CSAPQRTSTDTQYF,TGCAGTGCTCCACAACGGACTAGCACAGATACGCAGTATTTT
TRBJ2-7,NA,many,TRBV12-3/TRBV12-4,CASSPRRPGIEQYF,TGTGCCAGCAGTCCTCGCCGGCCAGGGATCGAGCAGTACTTC
TRBJ1-4,NA,many,TRBV3-1,CASSQRRDNEKLFF,TGTGCCAGCAGCCAACGGAGGGATAATGAAAAACTGTTTTTT
TRBJ2-7,NA,many,TRBV5-5,CASYGNYEQYF,TGTGCCAGCTATGGGAACTACGAGCAGTACTTC
TRBJ2-4,NA,many,TRBV7-8,CASSLSVGTNLIAKNIQYF,TGTGCCAGCAGCTTAAGCGTCGGGACAAACCTGATAGCCAAAAACATTCAGTACTTC
TRBJ2-5,NA,NA,TRBV5-6,CASSTHGAYQETQYF,TGTGCCAGCAGCACCCACGGGGCTTACCAAGAGACCCAGTACTTC
TRBJ2-7,NA,many,TRBV12-3/TRBV12-4,CASSLFGYEQYF,TGTGCCAGCAGTTTATTTGGGTACGAGCAGTACTTC
TRBJ2-7,TRBD2,many,TRBV5-1,CASSLLGLENYEQYF,TGCGCCAGCAGCTTGTTGGGACTAGAGAACTACGAGCAGTACTTC
TRBJ2-3,NA,many,TRBV7-4,CASSPRTGRDTQYF,TGTGCCAGCAGCCCTCGGACCGGCCGGGATACGCAGTATTTT
TRBJ2-7,NA,many,TRBV7-8,CASSHLPGTTYYEQYF,TGTGCCAGCAGCCACCTCCCCGGGACGACTTACTACGAGCAGTACTTC
TRBJ1-5,NA,many,TRBV19,CASSWTSNQPQHF,TGTGCCAGTAGTTGGACATCCAATCAGCCCCAGCATTTT
TRBJ1-5,NA,many,TRBV4-3,CASSQEGYGNQPQHF,TGCGCCAGCAGCCAGGAGGGCTATGGCAATCAGCCCCAGCATTTT
TRBJ2-3,NA,many,TRBV4-3,CASSQEFGAFSSTDTQYF,TGCGCCAGCAGCCAAGAATTTGGTGCGTTCTCGAGCACAGATACGCAGTATTTT
TRBJ2-7,TRBD1,few,TRBV19,CASSGWTGSSYEQYF,TGTGCCAGTAGTGGGTGGACAGGGAGCTCCTACGAGCAGTACTTC
TRBJ2-7,NA,many,TRBV4-3,CASSQGHLNYEQYF,TGCGCCAGCAGCCAAGGCCACTTGAACTACGAGCAGTACTTC
TRBJ2-5,TRBD2,few,TRBV7-8,CATNPLLLAGGRETQYF,TGTGCCACCAATCCTCTACTACTAGCGGGAGGACGAGAGACCCAGTACTTC
TRBJ1-5,NA,many,TRBV20-1,CSARQGRGNQPQHF,TGCAGTGCTAGACAGGGTCGGGGCAATCAGCCCCAGCATTTT
TRBJ2-7,NA,many,TRBV5-5,CASSLDPGTSYEQYF,TGTGCCAGCAGCTTGGACCCGGGAACCTCCTACGAGCAGTACTTC
TRBJ2-7,NA,many,TRBV9,CASSVGVPSYEQYF,TGTGCCAGCAGCGTAGGGGTGCCCTCCTACGAGCAGTACTTC
TRBJ1-1,NA,many,TRBV7-6,CASSLQEGMNTEAFF,TGTGCCAGCAGCTTACAGGAGGGGATGAACACTGAAGCTTTCTTT
TRBJ1-2,NA,many,TRBV6-5,CASSDSYGYTF,TGTGCCAGCAGTGACAGCTATGGCTACACCTTC
TRBJ2-7,NA,many,TRBV15,CATSGNPGKNYEQYF,TGTGCCACCAGCGGTAATCCGGGGAAGAACTACGAGCAGTACTTC
TRBJ2-5,TRBD2,many,TRBV6-1,CASSEAPPTLAGETQYF,TGTGCCAGCAGTGAAGCACCACCGACGTTAGCGGGGGAGACCCAGTACTTC
TRBJ2-7,NA,many,TRBV7-9,CASSLDTRPAYEQYF,TGTGCCAGCAGCTTAGACACAAGGCCAGCCTACGAGCAGTACTTC
TRBJ2-1,TRBD2,NA,TRBV3-1,CASSKRLSGSSYNEQFF,TGTGCCAGCTCCAAGCGTCTTAGCGGGAGCTCCTACAATGAGCAGTTCTTC
TRBJ2-1,TRBD1,NA,TRBV7-6,CASSLVWQGAPYNEQFF,TGTGCCAGCAGCTTAGTCTGGCAGGGGGCACCCTACAATGAGCAGTTCTTC
TRBJ2-4,NA,many,TRBV2,CASSASGKGKNIQYF,TGTGCCAGCAGTGCCTCCGGGAAGGGAAAAAACATTCAGTACTTC
TRBJ2-6,NA,many,TRBV25-1,CASSETGANVLTF,TGTGCCAGCAGTGAAACTGGGGCCAACGTCCTGACTTTC
TRBJ2-2,TRBD2,many,TRBV12-3/TRBV12-4,CASSLVGLAGELFF,TGTGCCAGCAGTTTAGTGGGACTAGCGGGGGAGCTGTTTTTT
TRBJ2-7,NA,many,TRBV7-6,CASSLGGSVLEQYF,TGTGCCAGCAGCTTGGGGGGCTCAGTTTTGGAGCAGTACTTC
TRBJ1-5,TRBD1,many,TRBV2,CASSPGQGDLRQPQHF,TGTGCCAGCAGTCCTGGACAGGGTGACTTGCGACAGCCCCAGCATTTT
TRBJ2-7,NA,many,TRBV7-9,CASSLGGGSWDEQYF,TGTGCCAGCAGCTTAGGAGGGGGTAGCTGGGATGAGCAGTACTTC
TRBJ1-1,NA,NA,TRBV20-1,CSAPKRTVNTEAFF,TGCAGTGCGCCGAAAAGGACAGTGAACACTGAAGCTTTCTTT
TRBJ1-2,TRBD1,many,TRBV7-2,CASSPRTGNYGYTF,TGTGCCAGCAGCCCCCGGACAGGAAACTATGGCTACACCTTC
TRBJ1-4,TRBD1,many,TRBV12-3/TRBV12-4,CASRQGSEKLFF,TGTGCCAGCAGACAGGGGAGTGAAAAACTGTTTTTT
TRBJ2-3,TRBD2,many,TRBV11-2,CASSHGDYRSTDTQYF,TGTGCCAGCAGCCATGGGGACTACCGGTCCACAGATACGCAGTATTTT
TRBJ2-5,TRBD1,many,TRBV5-1,CASSLEQGKSETQYF,TGCGCCAGCAGCTTGGAACAGGGGAAAAGTGAGACCCAGTACTTC
TRBJ2-5,TRBD1,many,TRBV12-3/TRBV12-4,CASSLQTGGWETQYF,TGTGCCAGCAGTCTGCAAACAGGGGGGTGGGAGACCCAGTACTTC
TRBJ1-1,NA,few,TRBV12-3/TRBV12-4,CASRPDGLNTEAFF,TGTGCCAGCAGACCGGACGGACTGAACACTGAAGCTTTCTTT